One and the same sample provided the 26 T cell receptor beta chains below, sequenced in a study of T cell repertoires in cytomegalovirus infection. TCRdb re-analysed the reads in MiXCR, keeping a single row per CDR3 protein. Counted here are roughly 630,000 distinct CDR3 sequences, 24% occurring once; the ten biggest clones make up around 8%. The sample taken for sequencing was CD8+ T cells from PBMCs. All receptors come from a human donor in good health (CMV status not recorded). Some clones in this sample may be carry-over from other donors' samples.

The chain couples TRBV2 to TRBJ2-1, with 8 bases matching TRBD1. The trim removed 7 bases at V and 0 bases at J, leaving 8 bases unmatched. CDR3 length equals 16 residues. Germline-derived CDR1 and CDR2 are SNHLY and FYNNEI. In nucleotides, the CDR3 is TGTGCCAGCACCGGAGCCGGGACAGGCTCCTACAATGAGCAGTTCTTC. Translating it yields CASTGAGTGSYNEQFF.

This chain connects TRBV7-6 to TRBJ1-1; 8 bases map to TRBD1. The V segment lost 3 bases and the J segment 8 bases; nucleotides outside the gene matches: 11. The CDR3 runs to 15 residues. Looked up from germline, CDR1 is SGHVS and CDR2 is FNYEAQ. The DNA of the CDR3 is TGTGCCAGCAGCTTCGGAGTTCAGGGGGCCTCGGAAGCTTTCTTT. Its protein is CASSFGVQGASEAFF.

This chain links TRBV7-2 with TRBJ1-2; 7 nucleotides match TRBD1. CDR3 length: 15 residues. With V trimmed by 1 base and J by 2 bases, 4 bases remained unmatched. Germline values: CDR1 SGHTA, CDR2 FQGNSA. Here the CDR3 DNA reads TGTGCCAGCAGCTTAGAATTGGACAGGAACTATGGCTACACCTTC. Its protein product is CASSLELDRNYGYTF.

The V call is TRBV14, the J call TRBJ1-5; D possibly corresponds to TRBD1 (5 bases). The CDR3 loop spans 15 amino acids. The V end was cut by 4 bases, the J end by 7 bases, with 17 bases between. The germline V gene has CDR1 SGHDN and CDR2 FVKESK. In DNA, the CDR3 is TGTGCCAGCAGCCGAGATATGGCAGGGAAACAGCCCCAGCATTTT. This translates into CASSRDMAGKQPQHF.

The V call is TRBV28, the J call TRBJ2-7; D is uncertain. CDR1 MDHEN and CDR2 SYDVKM come from the germline V gene. The CDR3 contains 14 residues. V gave up 3 bases and J gave up 0 bases, with 9 bases separating them. The CDR3 loop reads CASSFRGNSYEQYV. The DNA for the CDR3 is TGTGCCAGCAGTTTCCGTGGGAACTCCTACGAGCAGTACGTC.

V usage is TRBV27 and J usage is TRBJ2-1; 14 bases line up with TRBD2. This CDR3 spans 18 amino acids. From germline, CDR1 is MNHEY and CDR2 SMNVEV (reference sequence). The V and J ends lost 5 bases and 3 bases, in that order; junction bases with no gene match: 9. This CDR3 reads CASSRPTSGGAYYNEQFF. The CDR3 region has the DNA TGTGCCAGCAGTCGCCCGACTAGCGGGGGGGCTTACTACAATGAGCAGTTCTTC.

This clonotype occurred a few times. This chain links TRBV6-2 or TRBV6-3 with TRBJ2-1; 9 nucleotides line up with TRBD2. The V and J ends lost 5 bases and 3 bases, in that order; junction bases with no gene match: 8. In germline, CDR1 is MNHEY, CDR2 SVGEGT. The CDR3 runs to 16 residues. CDR3 DNA: TGTGCCAGCAGTCGTCAAATAGCGGGGGACTACAATGAGCAGTTCTTC. This translates into CASSRQIAGDYNEQFF.

In this sample, this clonotype turned up a few times. This sequence joins TRBV20-1 and TRBJ1-6; 7 nucleotides agree with TRBD1. This CDR3 spans 15 amino acids. Germline CDR1 is DFQATT and CDR2 is SNEGSKA (reference sequence). The trim removed 2 bases at V and 7 bases at J, leaving 8 bases unmatched. The CDR3 region has the DNA TGCAGTGCTAGACCGACAGGGATTGGGAATTCACCCCTCCACTTT. Amino acids: CSARPTGIGNSPLHF.

The sample holds a few counts of this clonotype. CDR3 residues: CASSLATDYEQYF. DNA for the CDR3: TGTGCCAGCAGCTTAGCAACAGACTACGAGCAGTACTTC. The gene calls are TRBV7-6 and TRBJ2-7; D unresolved. V lost 0 bases and J 3 bases, leaving 6 bases between the germline ends. The germline CDR1 and CDR2 sequences are SGHVS and FNYEAQ. CDR3 length: 13 residues.

This clonotype was recorded many times. The J gene is TRBJ2-7, the V gene TRBV7-6, with D perhaps matching TRBD2 (6 bases). V lost 8 bases to trimming and J lost 6 bases, with 17 bases between them. In germline, CDR1 is SGHVS, CDR2 FNYEAQ. The CDR3 is 13 amino acids. As DNA, the CDR3 is TGTGCCAGCGCCGGGACTTCCCTCGGCGAGCAGTACTTC. It is translated as CASAGTSLGEQYF.

Many counts were recorded for this clonotype. The rearrangement joins TRBV27 to TRBJ1-4; D gene unclear. Germline assignment: CDR1 MNHEY and CDR2 SMNVEV (reference sequence). This CDR3 spans 11 amino acids. Deletions cut 4 bases from V and 7 bases from J, with 4 bases between. The chain's CDR3 is CASSYGEKLFF. CDR3 DNA: TGTGCCAGCAGTTATGGTGAAAAACTGTTTTTT.

In its sample, this clonotype was seen a few times. The V call is TRBV6-2 or TRBV6-3, the J call TRBJ2-5, with D unclear. The CDR3 has 16 amino acids. CDR1 is MNHEY, CDR2 SVGEGT, per germline. The V end lost 2 bases, the J end lost 2 bases, and 15 bases lay between the germline ends. Here the CDR3 reads CASSYTSAGSQETQYF. The DNA for the CDR3 is TGTGCCAGCAGTTACACGAGCGCAGGATCACAAGAGACCCAGTACTTC.

The V gene is TRBV20-1, the J gene TRBJ2-7, with D tentatively TRBD2 (6 bases). The CDR3 contains 14 residues. The germline CDR1 and CDR2 sequences are DFQATT and SNEGSKA (reference sequence). V lost 5 bases and J 2 bases, leaving 16 bases between the germline ends. The CDR3 here is CSAPGGVATYEQYF. The CDR3 DNA reads as TGCAGTGCTCCCGGAGGGGTTGCCACCTACGAGCAGTACTTC.

J is TRBJ2-5 and V is TRBV28; TRBD2 matches at 9 bases. The CDR3 contains 16 residues. V shed 4 bases and J 2 bases; nucleotides not matched to a gene: 8. Germline V gene lookup returns CDR1 MDHEN and CDR2 SYDVKM. The CDR3 DNA sequence: TGTGCCAGCAGTTCTGGGCGGGGGGGCCTTCAAGAGACCCAGTACTTC. Encoded protein: CASSSGRGGLQETQYF.

This clonotype was seen more than once but under ten times. The chain couples TRBV5-6 to TRBJ1-2, with TRBD1 matching 9 bases. The V gene's germline CDR1 is SGHDT and CDR2 YYEEEE. V lost 3 bases and J lost 10; bases outside the gene matches: 7. The CDR3 extends over 13 amino acids. The CDR3 DNA reads TGTGCCAGCAGCTGGAGGGGACAGGGAGACTACACCTTC. It encodes CASSWRGQGDYTF.

V gene TRBV6-6 combines with J gene TRBJ2-5; D could derive from TRBD1 or TRBD2 (5 bases each). Germline CDR1 reads MNHNY; CDR2 reads SVGAGI (reference sequence). V was clipped by 2 bases and J by 2 bases, with 18 bases between them. This CDR3 is 17 amino acids long. The CDR3 region is CASSYGLSGREQETQYF. DNA for the CDR3: TGTGCCAGCAGTTACGGCTTGTCGGGACGGGAACAAGAGACCCAGTACTTC.

With respect to this clonotype: A junction boundary mismatches the germline segment, possibly from a read error. The chain uses TRBV10-3 and TRBJ2-1, with D perhaps TRBD1 (5 bases). There are 14 residues in the CDR3. Germline lookup yields CDR1 ENHRY and CDR2 SYGVKD. The CDR3 here is CVISASGSYNEQFF. CDR3 coding DNA: TGTGTCATCAGTGCTTCAGGGTCCTACAATGAGCAGTTCTTC.

This clonotype has only a few counts. The chain joins TRBV6-2 or TRBV6-3 to TRBJ2-7; D unresolved. Per the germline V gene, CDR1 is MNHEY and CDR2 is SVGEGT. CDR3 length: 14 amino acids. CDR3 amino acids: CASSHSGSPYEQYV. DNA for the CDR3: TGTGCCAGCAGTCACTCGGGCAGCCCCTACGAGCAGTACGTC.

This clonotype was detected ten times or more. The V and J genes are TRBV28 and TRBJ2-7; D is possibly TRBD1 (6 bases). The germline gives CDR1 MDHEN, CDR2 SYDVKM. V was clipped by 4 bases and J by 3 bases, with 13 bases between them. The CDR3 has 14 amino acids. CDR3 nucleotides: TGTGCCAGCAGTTCAGTGGGCAGGGGCTACGAGCAGTACGTC. Its protein is CASSSVGRGYEQYV.

Comments on this clonotype: Since no conserved phenylalanine or tryptophan closes the CDR3, a read error is the likely cause. The chain uses TRBV7-6 and TRBJ2-1; 8 nucleotides match TRBD2. Germline V gene lookup returns CDR1 SGHVS and CDR2 FNYEAQ. The length of the CDR3 is 16 residues. V lost 4 bases to trimming and J lost 0 bases; unmatched junction nucleotides: 5. This chain's CDR3 is CASSSRTSGSYNEQFL. As DNA, the CDR3 is TGTGCCAGCAGCTCCAGAACTAGCGGCTCCTACAATGAGCAGTTCTTA.

This chain uses TRBV2 with TRBJ1-1; D ambiguous. From germline, CDR1 is SNHLY and CDR2 FYNNEI. V lost 2 bases and J lost 0, with 7 bases in between. The CDR3 has 14 amino acids. The CDR3 DNA is TGTGCCAGCAGTGAACTCGGATTGAACACTGAAGCTTTCTTT. Encoded protein: CASSELGLNTEAFF. The entire variable domain, with the rest obtained from reference TRBV2 and TRBJ1-1, is as follows: EPEVTQTPSHQVTQMGQEVILRCVPISNHLYFYWYRQILGQKVEFLVSFYNNEISEKSEIFDDQFSVERPDGSNFTLKIRSTKLEDSAMYFCASSELGLNTEAFFGQGTRLTVV.

This clonotype came up a few times. The chain is built from TRBV5-4 and TRBJ1-6, with 9 bases identical to TRBD1. Trimming removed 4 bases from V and 6 bases from J; junction bases left unmatched: 5. This CDR3 spans 15 amino acids. The germline V gene has CDR1 SGHNT and CDR2 YYREEE (reference sequence). CDR3 region: CASSPDRGLNSPLHF. Here the CDR3 DNA reads TGTGCCAGCAGCCCGGACAGGGGCCTTAATTCACCCCTCCACTTT.

Ten or more counts support this clonotype. The rearrangement uses TRBV7-9 and TRBJ1-2, with 11 bases lining up with TRBD1. Germline CDR1 and CDR2: SEHNR and FQNEAQ (reference sequence). The CDR3 is 14 amino acids. V lost 4 bases to trimming and J lost 3 bases; unmatched junction nucleotides: 1. The CDR3: CASSSGQGDYGYTF. The CDR3 DNA follows: TGTGCCAGCAGCTCGGGACAGGGGGACTATGGCTACACCTTC.

This clonotype was seen a few times. The chain uses TRBV6-2 or TRBV6-3 and TRBJ2-7; D possibly matches TRBD1 or TRBD2 (5 bases each). This CDR3 spans 13 amino acids. V lost 7 bases, J lost 7 bases, and 17 bases lay in between. Germline V gene lookup returns CDR1 MNHEY and CDR2 SVGEGT. The CDR3 sequence: CASTGDPSVEQYV. DNA of the CDR3: TGTGCCAGCACTGGGGACCCCTCGGTTGAGCAGTACGTC.

At least ten counts were recorded for this clonotype. The gene calls are TRBV7-8 and TRBJ2-3, with 10 bases fitting TRBD1. V lost 4 bases to trimming and J lost 5 bases; unmatched junction nucleotides: 18. Germline V CDR1 and CDR2: SGHVS, FQNEAQ. CDR3 length: 19 amino acids. This CDR3 is CASSSPLTGGHNFRDTQYF. The CDR3 nucleotides read TGTGCCAGCAGCTCTCCCCTGACAGGGGGCCATAACTTCCGAGATACGCAGTATTTT. The variable domain in full, with the rest retrieved from reference TRBV7-8 and TRBJ2-3, is GAGVSQSPRYKVAKRGQDVALRCDPISGHVSLFWYQQALGQGPEFLTYFQNEAQLDKSGLPSDRFFAERPEGSVSTLKIQRTQQEDSAVYLCASSSPLTGGHNFRDTQYFGPGTRLTVL.

The rearrangement uses TRBV4-2 and TRBJ2-7, with D possibly TRBD1 on 5 matching bases. Germline loops: CDR1 LGHNA, CDR2 YNFKEQ. There are 13 residues in the CDR3. The germline V and J ends were trimmed by 0 bases and 3 bases, with 6 bases remaining between them. The DNA for the CDR3 is TGTGCCAGCAGCCAAGAACAGGTCTACGAGCAGTACTTC. As protein: CASSQEQVYEQYF.